This T cell receptor (beta chain) was identified during a study of blood T cell repertoires in COVID-19 (dated by TCRdb to the early 2020s). Turning to the overall study: Samples from collaborators originated in the United States, Italy and Spain and spanned both the acute and convalescent phases of COVID-19. The material from the prospective study consisted of cDNA or gDNA derived from T cells, B-cell-depleted T cells, or PBMCs. Deeply sampled blood TCRbeta repertoires from subjects exposed to, actively infected with, or recovered from COVID-19 were included in the dataset. A freely available public database, intended as a resource for researchers studying the immune response to SARS-CoV-2, is where the repertoires were released. The samples were drawn from the first 160 participants of the ongoing ImmuneRACE study and from 1,254 subjects provided by 6 global collaborators. A de-identified subject ID, COVID-19 status, age in years and sex were almost always included in the sample metadata. Where available, HLA class I and class II types were obtained from metadata supplied by the sample provider rather than from assay-based typing.

In regard to this clone: Its antigen remains unidentified. One base away there is no much larger clone; base qualities are not given.

Each collaborating institution followed its own protocols to collect whole blood in K2EDTA tubes. For TCRbeta analysis, collaborators shipped samples in one of three forms: frozen whole blood, isolated PBMCs, or DNA extracted from either of those sample types. TCRbeta CDR3 regions were amplified from genomic DNA by means of the immunoSEQ Assay, a bias-controlled multiplex PCR. The original pipeline was this. The number of nucleated cells in each sample was estimated by amplification of reference gene primers within the assay. To quantify the absolute abundance of each unique TCRbeta CDR3 rearrangement, sequence reads were collapsed and filtered. For each sample, productive Simpson clonality was calculated as the square root of Simpson's diversity index over productive rearrangements. TCRdb obtained this table from immuneACCESS and retained in-frame rearrangements with V and J assigned. These tables miss some clones; where compared with another copy, unresolved V genes account for less than half of the shortfall, and the remainder is unexplained. V and J calls and clone size follow that table, whereas D and trimming were derived from the DNA. The sample profile shows over 130,000 clones; around four fifths of them were found once. Clones ranked in the top ten supply under 2.5% of the sample.

V and J are trimmed by 6 bases and 6 bases, and the gene matches miss 9 bases of the junction. Per the germline V gene, MNHEY is the CDR1 and SVGAGI is the CDR2. The CDR3 runs 15 amino acids, cysteine and phenylalanine included. The only DNA kept is the CDR3, 45 bases in frame from the first base. What the authors observed across the whole study: The amount of clinical and demographic metadata varied by source and participant and was provided uncurated.

Material for sequencing was peripheral blood. This sequence originates from a man between 65 and 85 years old with acute or convalescent COVID-19. Recombination connected TRBV6-5 to TRBJ1-4, with 8 bases matching TRBD1. The CDR3 protein: CASRKNSGGDEKLFF. The nucleotide sequence is TGTGCCAGCAGAAAGAACTCAGGGGGCGATGAAAAACTGTTTTTT.